Reported below is one TCR beta chain. No cognate antigen has been identified for it. Per-nucleotide qualities are absent, and no much larger clonotype sits a single base away. The time point label corresponds to: week 35, safety follow-up. Every vaccine dose consisted of 300 ug of a 20-mer mutant IDH1 peptide in Montanide, administered subcutaneously together with topical imiquimod. Patients were given eight vaccinations, in weeks 1, 3, 5, 7, 11, 15, 19 and 23, which matched visits V03 through V10. Newly diagnosed WHO grade 3 or 4 IDH1-mutant astrocytomas showing loss of nuclear ATRX were present in the donors. The samples were drawn from NOA16, a multicentre, single-arm, open-label phase I trial in Germany that tested a mutant IDH1 peptide vaccine in humans for the first time. The DNeasy Blood and Tissue Kit was used to extract genomic DNA from EDTA blood for TCRB sequencing. This entry belongs to a study of a mutant IDH1 vaccine in newly diagnosed glioma (dated by TCRdb to the early 2020s). Turning to the overall study: In the chemotherapy-containing groups, vaccination started alongside temozolomide cycles, whereas in patients who had radiotherapy alone it started 4-6 weeks after radiotherapy. Peripheral blood samples were drawn at six visits, namely V03 (baseline), V05, V07, V10, V12 and V13. Longitudinal TCRB deep sequencing was performed for roughly 24 treated patients wherever samples were available for exploratory analyses. Visit V12 was the week-35 safety follow-up and visit V13 was the week-47 end of study. Before enrollment, patients had received standard therapy of radiotherapy alone, temozolomide alone, or radiochemotherapy with temozolomide; most received the combination. Of the 30 to 35 treated patients, about 62% were male and around 40% were female, and a mean age of approximately 40 years was recorded.

To prepare the library, the immunoSEQ multiplex PCR assay was applied. Rearranged TCR beta chain sequences were amplified using the hsTCRB Kit according to the manufacturer's protocol. TCRB libraries were sequenced on an Illumina MiSeq. The study's processing was this. Demultiplexing, trimming and gene mapping were performed with the kit vendor's proprietary platform. TCRdb provides this immuneACCESS table in a form limited to in-frame rearrangements. Some clones are lacking; in checked studies, under half of them reflect an unresolved V gene, and why the rest are absent is not known. The DNA was the basis for D and trimming; V, J and clone size are from that table. This sample gives over 25,000 clones in total; over 70% of them show up just once. The top ten hold 7.5% to 10% of the sample. General conclusions and limits of the study: Changes in the top peripheral T cell clonotypes picked up by TCRB sequencing did not appear to be linked to pseudoprogression. PBMC samples for TCRB deep sequencing were selected based on availability. Immune responses induced by the vaccine were seen in 90% to 95% of patients across multiple MHC alleles. The authors noted that analyses of patient blood samples could not be reproduced because of sample limitations.

This specimen consisted of PBMCs, obtained from a glioma patient whose treatment included an IDH1 peptide vaccine. The source is a woman in her 30s with glioma. Some clones in this sample may be carry-over from other donors' samples.

The CDR3 amino acid sequence is: CASSEAPDRGGGYTF. The DNA reads TGTGCCAGCAGTGAAGCGCCGGACAGGGGAGGGGGCTACACCTTC. The V gene is TRBV6-1 and the J gene is TRBJ1-2; 9 nucleotides in the junction match TRBD1. Germline trimming: 0 bases from V, 8 bases from J; junction bases outside gene matches: 7. CDR1 and CDR2 are read off the germline V gene as MNHNS and SASEGT. Its CDR3 holds 15 amino acids, cysteine through phenylalanine. Only CDR3 DNA is held: 45 bases, read in frame from base 1.